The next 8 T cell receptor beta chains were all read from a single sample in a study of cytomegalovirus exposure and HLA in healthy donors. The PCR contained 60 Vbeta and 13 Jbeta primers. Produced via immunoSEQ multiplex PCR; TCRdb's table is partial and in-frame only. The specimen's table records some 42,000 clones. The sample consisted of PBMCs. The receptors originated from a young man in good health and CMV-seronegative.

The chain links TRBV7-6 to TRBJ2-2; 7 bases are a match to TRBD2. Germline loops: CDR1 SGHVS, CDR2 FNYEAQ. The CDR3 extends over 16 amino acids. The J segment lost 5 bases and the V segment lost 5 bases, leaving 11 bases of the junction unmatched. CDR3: CASSPRGRGNTGELFF. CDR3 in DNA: TGTGCCAGCAGCCCCCGCGGGCGGGGGAATACCGGGGAGCTGTTTTTT.

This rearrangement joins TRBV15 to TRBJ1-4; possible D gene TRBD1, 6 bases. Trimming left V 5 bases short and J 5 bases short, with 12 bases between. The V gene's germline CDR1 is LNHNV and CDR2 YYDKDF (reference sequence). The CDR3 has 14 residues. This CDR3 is CATSYVRGNEKLFF. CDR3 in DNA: TGTGCCACCAGCTATGTCAGGGGAAATGAAAAACTGTTTTTT.

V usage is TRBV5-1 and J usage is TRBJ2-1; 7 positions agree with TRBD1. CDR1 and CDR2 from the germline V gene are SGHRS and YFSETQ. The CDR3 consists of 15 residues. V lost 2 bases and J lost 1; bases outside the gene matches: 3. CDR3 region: CASSLDRASYNEQFF. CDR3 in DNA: TGCGCCAGCAGCTTAGACAGGGCATCCTACAATGAGCAGTTCTTC.

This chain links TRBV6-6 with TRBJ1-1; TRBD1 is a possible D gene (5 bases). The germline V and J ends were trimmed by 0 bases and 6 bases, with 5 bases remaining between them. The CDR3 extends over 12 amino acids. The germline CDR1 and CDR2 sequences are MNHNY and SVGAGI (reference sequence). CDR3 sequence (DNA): TGTGCCAGCAGTTACTCGACAGCTGAAGCTTTCTTT. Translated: CASSYSTAEAFF.

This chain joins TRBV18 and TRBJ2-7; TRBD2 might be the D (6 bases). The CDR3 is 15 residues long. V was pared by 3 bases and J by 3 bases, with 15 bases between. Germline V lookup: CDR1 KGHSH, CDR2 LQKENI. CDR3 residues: CASSPRLVGNYEQYF. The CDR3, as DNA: TGTGCCAGCTCACCGCGACTAGTAGGGAACTACGAGCAGTACTTC.

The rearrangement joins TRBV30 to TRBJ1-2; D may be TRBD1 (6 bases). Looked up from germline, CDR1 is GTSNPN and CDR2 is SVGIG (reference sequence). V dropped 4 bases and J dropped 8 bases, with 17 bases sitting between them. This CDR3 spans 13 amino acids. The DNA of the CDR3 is TGTGCCTGGACCTATCGAAGGGGGGGCGGCTACACCTTC. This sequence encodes CAWTYRRGGGYTF. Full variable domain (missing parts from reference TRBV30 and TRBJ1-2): SQTIHQWPATLVQPVGSPLSLECTVEGTSNPNLYWYRQAAGRGLQLLFYSVGIGQISSEVPQNLSASRPQDRQFILSSKKLLLSDSGFYLCAWTYRRGGGYTFGSGTRLTVV.

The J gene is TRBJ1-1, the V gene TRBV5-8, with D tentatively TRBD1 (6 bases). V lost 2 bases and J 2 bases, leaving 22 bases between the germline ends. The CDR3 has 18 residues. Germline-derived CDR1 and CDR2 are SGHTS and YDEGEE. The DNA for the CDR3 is TGTGCCAGCAGCTTTTGGGGGGGACCGGGACACGTTAACACTGAAGCTTTCTTT. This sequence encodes CASSFWGGPGHVNTEAFF.

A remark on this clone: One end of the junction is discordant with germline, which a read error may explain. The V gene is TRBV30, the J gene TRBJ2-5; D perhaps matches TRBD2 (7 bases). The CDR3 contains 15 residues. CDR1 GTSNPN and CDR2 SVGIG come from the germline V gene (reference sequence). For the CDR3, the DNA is TGTGCCTGGAGTGTACGGGGTCAGCTTGGCCGGGGGGCGAACTTC. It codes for CAWSVRGQLGRGANF.